The following is a T cell receptor (beta chain) sequence with its context. No cognate antigen has been identified for it. Base qualities are not recorded, but no much larger clone differs from it by a single base. The data derive from a study of blood T cell repertoires in COVID-19 (dated by TCRdb to 2019 to 2021). With respect to the entire study: The collaborator samples originated in the United States, Italy and Spain and spanned the acute and convalescent phases of COVID-19. The material from the prospective study consisted of cDNA or gDNA derived from T cells, B-cell-depleted T cells, or PBMCs. Subjects who had been exposed to COVID-19, were actively infected with it, or had recovered from it provided the deeply sampled blood TCRbeta repertoires that made up the dataset. A freely available public database, intended as a resource for researchers studying the immune response to SARS-CoV-2, is where the repertoires were released. Samples were obtained from the ongoing ImmuneRACE study (first 160 participants) and from roughly 1,300 subjects provided by 6 global collaborators. The sample metadata nearly always contained a de-identified subject ID, COVID-19 status, age in years and sex. Where available, HLA class I and class II types were obtained from metadata supplied by the sample provider rather than from assay-based typing. Study-wide findings and limitations: The amount of clinical and demographic metadata varied by source and participant and was provided uncurated.

From the germline V gene, CDR1 is KGHSH and CDR2 is LQKENI. The cysteine opens and the phenylalanine closes a CDR3 of 15 amino acids. Only CDR3 DNA remains: 45 bases, in frame from the first base. Relative to germline, V is 3 bases shorter and J is 2 bases shorter, with 12 bases between their ends. TCRbeta CDR3 regions were amplified from genomic DNA using the immunoSEQ Assay, a bias-controlled multiplex PCR. The original pipeline was this. Within the assay, amplification of reference gene primers was used to estimate how many nucleated cells each sample contained. To quantify the absolute abundance of each unique TCRbeta CDR3 rearrangement, sequence reads were collapsed and filtered. For each sample, productive Simpson clonality was calculated by taking the square root of Simpson's diversity index across productive rearrangements. TCRdb's version of the immuneACCESS table is confined to in-frame rearrangements and falls short of the full clone set. An unresolved V gene accounts for under half of the shortfall where checked; the remainder is of unknown origin. V and J calls and clone size are as listed in that table; D and trimming were resolved from the DNA. Present in this sample are roughly 52,000 clones, roughly 82% of which were seen just once. The ten biggest clones cover around 25% of the sample.

Each collaborating institution followed its own protocols to collect whole blood in K2EDTA tubes. Collaborator samples were shipped for TCRbeta analysis as frozen whole blood, isolated PBMCs, or DNA extracted from either sample type. The TCR originated in an elderly woman with acute or convalescent COVID-19. The sample taken for sequencing was peripheral blood. This receptor chain uses TRBV18 and TRBJ2-3; TRBD1 might be the D gene, on 6 matching bases. This receptor has the CDR3 CASSPQGQFTDTQYF. The DNA sequence is as follows: TGTGCCAGCTCACCCCAAGGACAGTTCACAGATACGCAGTATTTT.